Following are 32 T cell receptor beta chains from one sample sequenced in a study of shared clonotypes between healthy human individuals. TCRdb's copy holds only in-frame clones and misses some; the assay was immunoSEQ multiplex PCR. The repertoire holds around 2.1 million clones, with almost 96% as singletons. Sequences were obtained from naive CD4+ T cells sorted from blood. Subset noted: CD45RA+ positively selected. These TCRs come from a man aged 18 to 29 in good health.

This clone was detected only once. The chain couples TRBV4-1 to TRBJ1-2; a possible D gene is TRBD1 (6 bases). CDR1 is MGHRA, CDR2 YSYEKL, per germline. The CDR3 loop spans 14 amino acids. V was pared by 2 bases and J by 3 bases, with 10 bases between. CDR3 in amino acids: CASSQLGGDYGYTF. DNA for the CDR3: TGCGCCAGCAGCCAATTAGGGGGAGACTATGGCTACACCTTC.

The chain recombines TRBV30 with TRBJ1-1; 9 nucleotides agree with TRBD1. CDR1 is GTSNPN and CDR2 is SVGIG in the germline V gene (reference sequence). This CDR3 is built from 13 residues. V was pared by 4 bases and J by 7 bases, with 7 bases of the junction left unmatched. The CDR3 here is CAWTRDREGEAFF. In DNA form, the CDR3 reads TGTGCCTGGACCAGGGACAGGGAGGGTGAAGCTTTCTTT. The full variable domain, rest sourced from reference TRBV30 and TRBJ1-1, is SQTIHQWPATLVQPVGSPLSLECTVEGTSNPNLYWYRQAAGRGLQLLFYSVGIGQISSEVPQNLSASRPQDRQFILSSKKLLLSDSGFYLCAWTRDREGEAFFGQGTRLTVV.

The J gene is TRBJ1-2, the V gene TRBV6-6, with 10 bases that match TRBD1. CDR3 length: 13 residues. J gave up 8 bases and V 6 bases, and 6 bases lay outside the gene matches. Germline V gene data show CDR1 as MNHNY and CDR2 as SVGAGI (reference sequence). CDR3 nucleotides: TGTGCCAGCAGAGACCGGGACAGGGGCGGCTACACCTTC. Protein sequence: CASRDRDRGGYTF.

The CDR3 bases are TGTGCCACCCTAGCGCCCCTAGCCGCGACGAACACCGGGGAGCTGTTTTTT. It specifies CATLAPLAATNTGELFF. The chain combines TRBV7-8 with TRBJ2-2; possible D gene TRBD2, 6 bases. Trimming removed 10 bases at V and 0 bases at J, with 21 bases between. Germline CDR1 reads SGHVS; CDR2 reads FQNEAQ. CDR3 length: 17 amino acids.

This clone was detected only once. The chain is built from TRBV5-1 and TRBJ2-5, with 11 bases identical to TRBD1. With 0 bases clipped from V and 2 bases from J, the junction kept 3 bases outside the gene matches. The germline gives CDR1 SGHRS, CDR2 YFSETQ. The CDR3 contains 16 residues. The CDR3 DNA is TGCGCCAGCAGCTTGGTTGGGACAGGGGGGCAAGAGACCCAGTACTTC. Its translation: CASSLVGTGGQETQYF.

The genes are TRBV9 and TRBJ2-1; 11 bases are a match to TRBD2. The V segment lost 1 base and the J segment 7 bases; nucleotides outside the gene matches: 7. Germline V gives CDR1 SGDLS, CDR2 YYNGEE. The CDR3 has 16 residues. In DNA, the CDR3 is TGTGCCAGCAGCGTATTTAGCGGGAGGGCCGGGAATGAGCAGTTCTTC. Translating gives CASSVFSGRAGNEQFF.

This chain connects TRBV18 to TRBJ2-2; no firm D call. Germline CDR1 and CDR2: KGHSH and LQKENI. The CDR3 is 16 residues long. Trimming took off 3 bases at V and 1 base at J, with 12 bases between the two ends. In DNA form, the CDR3 reads TGTGCCAGCTCACCGTTCCAGGCGCAGAACACCGGGGAGCTGTTTTTT. Its protein product is CASSPFQAQNTGELFF.

The chain recombines TRBV28 with TRBJ1-1; 7 bases are a match to TRBD1. J gave up 10 bases and V 1 base, and 3 bases lay outside the gene matches. This CDR3 has 12 amino acids. Germline V lookup: CDR1 MDHEN, CDR2 SYDVKM. CDR3 residues: CASSLSTGRAFF. The CDR3 nucleotides are TGTGCCAGCAGTTTATCGACAGGGCGAGCTTTCTTT.

Comment on this clone: A much larger clone differs from this one at a single base, so this may be a read error. Other nucleotide sequences from this sample produce the same CDR3. This chain joins TRBV27 and TRBJ2-5, with D unclear. The V end lost 2 bases, the J end lost 3 bases, and 1 base lay between the germline ends. The CDR3 totals 11 residues. Germline values: CDR1 MNHEY, CDR2 SMNVEV (reference sequence). The DNA for the CDR3 is TGTGCCAGCAGTTTAGAAGAGACCCAGTACTTC. Translation: CASSLEETQYF.

Remarks on this clone: This sample includes further DNA sequences coding for the same CDR3. This chain links TRBV7-9 with TRBJ2-2, with unresolved D. CDR3 length: 15 amino acids. Germline V gene sequence: CDR1 SEHNR, CDR2 FQNEAQ (reference sequence). Trimming stripped 5 bases from V and 0 bases from J, with 10 bases between. This chain's CDR3 is CASSPRTANTGELFF. The DNA of the CDR3 is TGTGCCAGCAGCCCCCGGACGGCGAACACCGGGGAGCTGTTTTTT.

The chain carries TRBV6-1 and TRBJ1-3; D gene uncertain. V lost 4 bases and J lost 0, with 13 bases in between. The germline V gene encodes CDR1 MNHNS and CDR2 SASEGT. CDR3 length equals 16 residues. The CDR3 sequence: CASSVGGKSSGNTIYF. The CDR3 DNA follows: TGTGCCAGCAGTGTTGGAGGGAAAAGCTCTGGAAACACCATATATTTT.

The chain carries TRBV11-2 and TRBJ2-3; D is uncertain. This CDR3 region has 15 residues. V was clipped by 3 bases and J by 3 bases, with 13 bases between them. Germline V lookup: CDR1 SGHAT, CDR2 FQNNGV. The DNA for the CDR3 is TGTGCCAGCAGCTTTGGGGTAGGATCTACAGATACGCAGTATTTT. Its protein is CASSFGVGSTDTQYF. Full variable domain (outside the CDR3, taken from reference TRBV11-2 and TRBJ2-3): EAGVAQSPRYKIIEKRQSVAFWCNPISGHATLYWYQQILGQGPKLLIQFQNNGVVDDSQLPKDRFSAERLKGVDSTLKIQPAKLEDSAVYLCASSFGVGSTDTQYFGPGTRLTVL.

With respect to this clone: This sample also contains other DNA sequences that code for the same CDR3. The chain recombines TRBV7-9 with TRBJ1-6; 7 nucleotides line up with TRBD1. Germline V gene sequence: CDR1 SEHNR, CDR2 FQNEAQ (reference sequence). The CDR3 consists of 14 residues. V lost 5 bases to trimming and J lost 7 bases; unmatched junction nucleotides: 5. The CDR3 DNA reads TGTGCCAGCAGCCTCGGGACAGTGAATTCACCCCTCCACTTT. It codes for CASSLGTVNSPLHF.

The chain is built from TRBV2 and TRBJ1-6; the match to TRBD1 covers 7 bases. This CDR3 region has 15 residues. After removal of 4 bases from V and 7 bases from J, the junction contained 7 bases not matched to a gene. CDR1 and CDR2 from the germline V gene are SNHLY and FYNNEI. The CDR3 loop reads CASSGGRGKNSPLHF. The CDR3 DNA reads as TGTGCCAGCAGTGGCGGCAGGGGGAAAAATTCACCCCTCCACTTT.

Here the CDR3 reads CASTTSSYNEQFF. In DNA, the CDR3 is TGCGCCAGCACAACGAGCTCCTACAATGAGCAGTTCTTC. The rearrangement links TRBV5-1 to TRBJ2-1; the D is unclear. The ends were cut back, 6 bases at V and 0 bases at J, with 7 bases in the middle. The CDR3 has 13 residues. The germline CDR1 and CDR2 sequences are SGHRS and YFSETQ.

Concerning this clone itself: Other DNA sequences in this sample translate to the same CDR3. The chain carries TRBV6-5 and TRBJ1-2; D not certain. V lost 5 bases to trimming and J lost 2 bases, with 9 bases between them. The germline V gene encodes CDR1 MNHEY and CDR2 SVGAGI. This CDR3 spans 13 amino acids. The CDR3 region has the DNA TGTGCCAGCAGTCTCGGGAGAAACTATGGCTACACCTTC. Its protein is CASSLGRNYGYTF.

The V gene is TRBV10-3, the J gene TRBJ2-1; D ambiguous. V was cut by 4 bases and J by 4 bases, with 20 bases left in between. This CDR3 has 17 amino acids. Germline lookup yields CDR1 ENHRY and CDR2 SYGVKD. The CDR3 sequence is CAISGSTPHRKYNEQFF. The CDR3 region has the DNA TGTGCCATCAGTGGTTCTACGCCCCACCGAAAATACAATGAGCAGTTCTTC.

The chain carries TRBV2 and TRBJ1-1; 7 nucleotides match TRBD1. V lost 6 bases, J lost 3 bases, and 13 bases stayed unmatched. Germline CDR1 reads SNHLY; CDR2 reads FYNNEI. This CDR3 is built from 16 residues. CDR3 in amino acids: CASRAGGKLSYTEAFF. In nucleotides, the CDR3 is TGTGCCAGCAGGGCAGGGGGAAAGCTATCTTACACTGAAGCTTTCTTT. The full variable domain, completed using reference TRBV2 and TRBJ1-1, is EPEVTQTPSHQVTQMGQEVILRCVPISNHLYFYWYRQILGQKVEFLVSFYNNEISEKSEIFDDQFSVERPDGSNFTLKIRSTKLEDSAMYFCASRAGGKLSYTEAFFGQGTRLTVV.

This rearrangement joins TRBV11-2 to TRBJ1-4; D remains ambiguous. Trimming stripped 4 bases from V and 3 bases from J, with 18 bases between. CDR3 length: 17 amino acids. CDR1 and CDR2 from the germline V gene are SGHAT and FQNNGV. The CDR3 DNA follows: TGTGCCAGCAGCTCGAAGAGGAACAGTTCCTCTAATGAAAAACTGTTTTTT. Translation: CASSSKRNSSSNEKLFF.

This sequence joins TRBV5-1 and TRBJ1-3; D is unclear. There are 14 residues in the CDR3. Germline-derived CDR1 and CDR2 are SGHRS and YFSETQ. Trimming stripped 4 bases from V and 0 bases from J, with 8 bases between. CDR3 sequence (DNA): TGCGCCAGCAGCAGGGATCTCTCTGGAAACACCATATATTTT. This sequence encodes CASSRDLSGNTIYF.

The V and J genes are TRBV6-6 and TRBJ1-2; tentatively, D is TRBD1 (6 bases). V was pared by 6 bases and J by 0 bases, with 14 bases between. The CDR3 contains 15 residues. Germline V gene sequence: CDR1 MNHNY, CDR2 SVGAGI (reference sequence). As DNA, the CDR3 is TGTGCCAGCAGAGAGACAGGACAAACTAACTATGGCTACACCTTC. It encodes CASRETGQTNYGYTF.

The chain uses TRBV5-6 and TRBJ2-3; D perhaps matches TRBD1 (5 bases). This CDR3 spans 15 amino acids. V was pared by 2 bases and J by 0 bases, with 10 bases between. Germline CDR1 reads SGHDT; CDR2 reads YYEEEE. The CDR3 DNA follows: TGTGCCAGCAGCTTAGGACACCTGAGCACAGATACGCAGTATTTT. Translated: CASSLGHLSTDTQYF.

The chain has TRBV18 and TRBJ1-6; TRBD1 might be the D (5 bases). V was clipped by 2 bases and J by 13 bases, with 9 bases between them. The CDR3 has 12 amino acids. Germline CDR1 is KGHSH and CDR2 is LQKENI. The CDR3 loop is CASSPGGTPLHF. The DNA for the CDR3 is TGTGCCAGCTCACCAGGAGGGACTCCCCTCCACTTT.

The rearrangement links TRBV27 to TRBJ2-3; TRBD2 is a possible D gene (7 bases). The germline gives CDR1 MNHEY, CDR2 SMNVEV (reference sequence). Trimming removed 2 bases at V and 11 bases at J, with 17 bases between. The CDR3 length is 14 residues. The CDR3 coding sequence is TGTGCCAGCAGTTTAATCTCGGGGGGCGATGGGCAGTATTTT. It codes for CASSLISGGDGQYF.

This chain links TRBV6-6 with TRBJ1-6, with a tentative D call TRBD1 (5 bases). Germline loops: CDR1 MNHNY, CDR2 SVGAGI (reference sequence). The CDR3 contains 14 residues. V was trimmed by 8 bases and J by 8 bases, leaving 16 bases between them. The CDR3 region is CASSVRVADSPLHF. In DNA, the CDR3 is TGTGCCAGCTCCGTCAGGGTGGCGGATTCACCCCTCCACTTT.

The V call is TRBV19, the J call TRBJ1-2; no clear D. The CDR3 covers 15 residues. Trimming removed 5 bases from V and 5 bases from J, with 18 bases in between. Germline values: CDR1 LNHDA, CDR2 SQIVND (reference sequence). This chain's CDR3 is CASSSLWEVSYGYTF. The DNA of the CDR3 is TGTGCCAGTAGTTCCCTCTGGGAGGTATCATATGGCTACACCTTC.

The chain recombines TRBV28 with TRBJ1-1; D is ambiguous. V was pared by 4 bases and J by 1 base, with 4 bases between. Germline V gene data show CDR1 as MDHEN and CDR2 as SYDVKM. The CDR3 consists of 12 residues. CDR3 protein: CASSSANTEAFF. The CDR3 DNA sequence: TGTGCCAGCAGTTCAGCGAACACTGAAGCTTTCTTT.

V gene TRBV19 combines with J gene TRBJ1-1, with TRBD1 as a possible D gene (5 bases). The germline CDR1 and CDR2 sequences are LNHDA and SQIVND (reference sequence). CDR3 length equals 13 residues. The germline V and J ends were trimmed by 5 bases and 6 bases, with 13 bases remaining between them. The CDR3, as DNA: TGTGCCAGTAGTGAAGACCAGGGCCCTGAAGCTTTCTTT. Residues: CASSEDQGPEAFF.

As for this clone: This specimen includes other DNA sequences encoding the same CDR3. V and J are TRBV29-1 and TRBJ2-1; tentative D call: TRBD2 (6 bases). The CDR3 consists of 11 residues. Trimming pared 4 bases from V and 6 bases from J, leaving 7 bases between. The V gene's germline CDR1 is SQVTM and CDR2 ANQGSEA. CDR3: CSVVGGNEQFF. The DNA for the CDR3 is TGCAGCGTTGTGGGGGGCAATGAGCAGTTCTTC.

The chain is built from TRBV6-1 and TRBJ1-2; possibly TRBD1 for D (5 bases). CDR1 is MNHNS and CDR2 is SASEGT in the germline V gene. This CDR3 comprises 12 residues. The ends were cut back, 7 bases at V and 7 bases at J, with 13 bases in the middle. CDR3 DNA sequence: TGTGCCAGCACCGACAGTAAATCTGGCTACACCTTC. Protein: CASTDSKSGYTF.

The chain links TRBV19 to TRBJ1-2; D uncertain. This CDR3 spans 15 amino acids. Germline-derived CDR1 and CDR2 are LNHDA and SQIVND (reference sequence). Trimming cost V 1 base and J 8 bases, with 17 bases left between them. Here the CDR3 DNA reads TGTGCCAGTAGTATAGGGAATCTAAGGACGAACGGCTACACCTTC. This translates into CASSIGNLRTNGYTF.

This chain joins TRBV5-1 and TRBJ1-2; D may be TRBD1 (6 bases). The length of the CDR3 is 15 residues. V was cut by 0 bases and J by 2 bases, with 11 bases left in between. Germline CDR1 and CDR2: SGHRS and YFSETQ. CDR3 sequence reads: CASSLGPQGNYGYTF. The CDR3 region has the DNA TGCGCCAGCAGCTTGGGACCCCAGGGGAACTATGGCTACACCTTC.